A selection of T cell receptor beta chains follows, all from one sample in a study of blood T cells in healthy people across ages. TCRdb re-called the 5' RACE reads with MiXCR, one entry per CDR3 protein. There are fewer than 900,000 distinct CDR3 sequences in the sample; about 40% occur only once, and around 20% lies in the top ten. Input material: blood. These receptors came from a woman aged 55-69 years in good health. Both conserved end residues are part of each CDR3. Fields, in order: J gene, D gene, V gene, clone size, CDR3 protein, CDR3 DNA. The D gene is left open where the match is weak. The size of a clone is reported for some rows only, either as once, few or many, or as a class for expanded clones.

TRBJ1-4 | . | TRBV7-2 | few | CASTSQRATNEKLFF | TGTGCCAGCACCTCACAACGGGCAACTAATGAAAAACTGTTTTTT
TRBJ2-5 | . | TRBV6-2/TRBV6-3 | . | CASSYSKKQETQYF | TGTGCCAGCAGTTACTCGAAGAAACAAGAGACCCAGTACTTC
TRBJ2-7 | . | TRBV10-3 | . | CAISYGGVGSYEQYF | TGTGCCATCAGTTATGGCGGGGTAGGGTCCTACGAGCAGTACTTC
TRBJ2-7 | TRBD2 | TRBV20-1 | few | CSATPGLGVEREQYF | TGCAGTGCCACGCCGGGACTAGGTGTTGAGCGCGAGCAGTACTTC
TRBJ2-5 | . | TRBV7-3 | . | CASSSASYLTLYF | TGTGCCAGCAGCTCTGCATCTTACCTTACTCTGTACTTC
TRBJ1-2 | TRBD1 | TRBV30 | . | CAWRFGTGSGYTF | TGTGCCTGGAGATTCGGGACAGGGAGCGGCTACACCTTC
TRBJ2-1 | TRBD2 | TRBV28 | . | CASSFWSGRASEQFF | TGTGCCAGCAGTTTTTGGTCCGGGAGGGCCTCTGAGCAGTTCTTC
TRBJ2-7 | TRBD1 | TRBV20-1 | once | CSARDTVQGLYEQYF | TGCAGTGCTAGAGATACGGTACAGGGGCTCTACGAGCAGTACTTC
TRBJ2-7 | . | TRBV3-1 | . | CASSQGPAGEQYF | TGTGCCAGCAGCCAAGGTCCAGCGGGCGAGCAGTACTTC
TRBJ2-1 | . | TRBV24-1 | . | CATRPTGHLGNEQFF | TGTGCCACCCGGCCGACGGGACACCTCGGCAATGAGCAGTTCTTC
TRBJ2-1 | TRBD2 | TRBV7-8 | . | CASSLEGLMFSYNEQFF | TGTGCCAGCAGCTTAGAGGGACTAATGTTCTCCTACAATGAGCAGTTCTTC
TRBJ2-5 | . | TRBV28 | . | CASSFLGGKYF | TGTGCCAGCAGTTTTCTGGGGGGCAAGTACTTC
TRBJ1-2 | . | TRBV3-1 | . | CASSRSLSRVRNYGYTF | TGTGCCAGCAGCCGCTCATTATCCCGGGTCCGAAACTATGGCTACACCTTC
TRBJ2-7 | . | TRBV12-3/TRBV12-4 | . | CASSLVQYEQYF | TGTGCCAGCAGTTTAGTGCAGTACGAGCAGTACTTC
TRBJ2-1 | TRBD2 | TRBV6-4 | many | CASSEATSAPYNEQFF | TGTGCCAGCAGTGAGGCTACTAGCGCTCCCTACAATGAGCAGTTCTTC
TRBJ2-7 | . | TRBV7-2 | few | CASSPGLGRWRDEQYF | TGTGCCAGCAGCCCAGGTTTGGGACGGTGGCGCGACGAGCAGTACTTC
TRBJ2-6 | . | TRBV10-3 | . | CATHERSNSSGANVLTF | TGTGCCACCCACGAGAGGTCCAACTCATCTGGGGCCAACGTCCTGACTTTC
TRBJ2-2 | . | TRBV12-5 | few | CASGSNTGELFF | TGTGCTAGTGGCTCTAACACCGGGGAGCTGTTTTTT
TRBJ2-3 | TRBD2 | TRBV5-1 | . | CASSLATSGRADTQYF | TGCGCCAGCAGCTTGGCGACTAGCGGACGGGCAGATACGCAGTATTTT
TRBJ2-1 | . | TRBV4-2 | . | CASSQHWAKSSYNEQFF | TGTGCCAGCAGCCAACATTGGGCTAAGAGCTCCTACAATGAGCAGTTCTTC
TRBJ1-1 | . | TRBV13 | few | CASSLAATEAFF | TGTGCCAGCAGCTTAGCCGCAACTGAAGCTTTCTTT
TRBJ2-1 | TRBD2 | TRBV4-1 | many | CASSQDSAGGTRNEQFF | TGCGCCAGCAGCCAAGATAGTGCGGGGGGAACAAGAAACGAGCAGTTCTTC
TRBJ1-2 | TRBD1 | TRBV27 | . | CASSLNPQYRGASYGYTF | TGTGCCAGCAGTTTGAACCCGCAGTACAGGGGAGCTTCCTATGGCTACACCTTC
TRBJ2-7 | . | TRBV27 | . | CASTGRVGHEQYF | TGTGCCAGCACTGGTAGGGTCGGCCACGAGCAGTACTTC
TRBJ1-5 | . | TRBV6-1 | . | CAIGGGQINQPQHF | TGTGCCATCGGTGGGGGGCAGATAAATCAGCCCCAGCATTTT
TRBJ1-2 | TRBD1 | TRBV20-1 | few | CSAQGAGSSIYGYTF | TGCAGTGCACAGGGGGCAGGATCTTCCATCTATGGCTACACCTTC
TRBJ1-2 | TRBD1 | TRBV30 | few | CAWSPTIPDRVVGGYTF | TGTGCCTGGAGTCCTACTATTCCGGACAGGGTTGTCGGTGGCTACACCTTC